This TCR beta chain was retrieved from a study of cytomegalovirus exposure and HLA in healthy donors. Study context: A prior analysis found 117 million unique TCR beta sequences from around 190 million T cells. Study results and limitations: What was likely a sequencing artifact was a cluster of highly shared sequence variants.

The PCR made use of 60 Vbeta and 13 Jbeta primers. Data came from immunoSEQ multiplex PCR; TCRdb stores just in-frame clones and leaves some out. The sample carries approximately 82,000 clones, 74% recorded once. This CDR3 comprises 15 residues. CDR1 is GTSNPN, CDR2 SVGIG, per germline (reference sequence). Trimming took off 4 bases at V and 3 bases at J, with 17 bases between the two ends. A note on this clone: Its antigen remains unknown.

V is TRBV30 and J is TRBJ2-3; tentatively, D is TRBD2 (5 bases). Specimen: PBMCs. The receptor comes from a woman aged 45-59 years in good health and CMV-seropositive. CDR3 amino acids: CAWTQGSLITDTQYF. The DNA of the CDR3 is TGTGCCTGGACCCAAGGGAGTTTGATAACAGATACGCAGTATTTT. Filled out from reference TRBV30 and TRBJ2-3, the complete variable domain reads SQTIHQWPATLVQPVGSPLSLECTVEGTSNPNLYWYRQAAGRGLQLLFYSVGIGQISSEVPQNLSASRPQDRQFILSSKKLLLSDSGFYLCAWTQGSLITDTQYFGPGTRLTVL.